A selection of T cell receptor beta chains follows, all from one sample in a study of T cell changes during pregnancy in multiple sclerosis. Sequencing used immunoSEQ multiplex PCR; TCRdb keeps in-frame clones, though not all of them. Here the sample spans fewer than 70,000 clones, roughly 89% being singletons. The source material was peripheral blood from another person, used as feeder cells. Every receptor here comes from a human donor whose cells served as feeder cells for cultures in a pregnancy study. Both conserved end residues are part of each CDR3. D genes are given only for firm matches. The size of a clone is reported for some rows only, either as once, few or many, or as a class for expanded clones.

J gene,D gene,V gene,clone size,CDR3 DNA,CDR3 protein
TRBJ2-5,NA,TRBV28,NA,TGTGCCAGCAGTTCACAGGGACTTGAGGGGCGAGAGACCCAGTACTTC,CASSSQGLEGRETQYF
TRBJ2-7,NA,TRBV6-5,NA,TGTGCCAGCAGTTACTCGAAAGGAGCCTACGAGCAGTACTTC,CASSYSKGAYEQYF
TRBJ2-7,TRBD1,TRBV14,NA,TGTGCCAGCAGCCGGGGACAGGGCTACGAGCAGTACTTC,CASSRGQGYEQYF
TRBJ1-5,NA,TRBV29-1,few,TGCAGCGTCCACGACGGATTCAATCAGCCCCAGCATTTT,CSVHDGFNQPQHF
TRBJ2-7,NA,TRBV5-4,NA,TGTGCCAGCAGCTTGGGCCCAGAGATCTCCTACGAGCAGTACTTC,CASSLGPEISYEQYF
TRBJ2-1,NA,TRBV5-1,once,TGCGCCAGCAGCTTGAGGGGGGTGGTCTACAATGAGCAGTTCTTC,CASSLRGVVYNEQFF
TRBJ1-5,NA,TRBV18,NA,TGTGCCAGCTCACCCCCCCCGGGGCAGCCCCAGCATTTT,CASSPPPGQPQHF
TRBJ2-5,NA,TRBV5-1,NA,TGCGCCAGCAGCTCCCGGGCCGAGGGGACCCAGTACTTC,CASSSRAEGTQYF
TRBJ2-7,NA,TRBV5-5,NA,TGTGCCAGCAGCCATACAGGACCCTACGAGCAGTACTTC,CASSHTGPYEQYF
TRBJ1-1,NA,TRBV7-7,NA,TGTGCTAGCAGTCCGGGCCCGAACACTGAAGCTTTCTTT,CASSPGPNTEAFF
TRBJ1-3,TRBD1,TRBV5-1,NA,TGCGCCAGCAGCTTGGTATCAGGGGGCTTTGGAAACACCATATATTTT,CASSLVSGGFGNTIYF
TRBJ1-1,NA,TRBV6-5,NA,TGTGCCAGCAGCCCTCCCCCGGACACTGAAGCTTTCTTT,CASSPPPDTEAFF
TRBJ1-4,NA,TRBV27,NA,TGTGCCAGCAGTTTAATGGCAGCTTCAAATGAAAAACTGTTTTTT,CASSLMAASNEKLFF
TRBJ1-5,NA,TRBV7-9,NA,TGTGCCAGCAGCCTGGCAGGGGGCAATCAGCCCCAGCATTTT,CASSLAGGNQPQHF
TRBJ1-1,NA,TRBV11-2,NA,TGTGCCAGCAGCCATCGAAGGGTTGGGGGCCGAATAACGTACGCTTTCTTT,CASSHRRVGGRITYAFF
TRBJ2-7,TRBD2,TRBV7-9,NA,TGTGCCAGCAGCTTACCCTGGACTAGCGGGAGGGGAGAGCAGTACTTC,CASSLPWTSGRGEQYF
TRBJ1-2,NA,TRBV28,once,TGTGCCAGCAGTTCCCCTTTGGGGGGGCCTAACTATGGCTACACCTTC,CASSSPLGGPNYGYTF
TRBJ2-2,NA,TRBV7-9,NA,TGTGCCAGCAGCTACTTGGACACCGGGGAGCTGTTTTTT,CASSYLDTGELFF
TRBJ1-2,NA,TRBV4-2,NA,TGTGCCAGCAGCTCCCCAACGACCCATTATGGCTACACCTTC,CASSSPTTHYGYTF
TRBJ2-7,TRBD2,TRBV6-5,NA,TGTGCCAGCAGGCGGACTAGCGGGAACTACGAGCAGTACTTC,CASRRTSGNYEQYF
TRBJ2-6,NA,TRBV10-2,NA,TGCGCCAGCAGTGTCAGCCGTGACAACGTCCTGACTTTC,CASSVSRDNVLTF
TRBJ2-3,TRBD1,TRBV30,NA,TGTGCCTACCAAGACAGGGGCTCAGATACGCAGTATTTT,CAYQDRGSDTQYF
TRBJ2-1,NA,TRBV5-8,NA,TGTGCCAGCAGCCGGCGGCTAGCGTGGGGGAATGAGCAGTTCTTC,CASSRRLAWGNEQFF
TRBJ2-7,NA,TRBV7-6,many,TGTGCCAGCAGCCTGGGCCAGGGAGACGAGCAGTACTTC,CASSLGQGDEQYF
TRBJ1-3,NA,TRBV7-8,once,TGTGCCAGCAGCCCCCCTAAGGGGGTCCCAGTTTCCGGAAACACCATATATTTT,CASSPPKGVPVSGNTIYF
TRBJ1-6,TRBD1,TRBV5-1,NA,TGCGCCACCAGGCAGGGGGGCGACGATTCACCCCTCCACTTT,CATRQGGDDSPLHF
TRBJ1-5,TRBD1,TRBV25-1,NA,TGTGCCAGCAGTGTAGGGACAGATAGCAATCAGCCCCAGCATTTT,CASSVGTDSNQPQHF
TRBJ2-1,TRBD2,TRBV5-1,NA,TGCGCCAGCAGCTATCTGGGACTAGTCTCGCACTACAATGAGCAGTTCTTC,CASSYLGLVSHYNEQFF
TRBJ1-2,TRBD1,TRBV29-1,NA,TGCAGCGCCTCGGGACAGCGTCGAGGTGGCTACACCTTC,CSASGQRRGGYTF
TRBJ1-6,TRBD1,TRBV6-5,NA,TGTGCCAGCAGTTACACGCCCAGGGGGAAGCAATCACCCCTCCACTTT,CASSYTPRGKQSPLHF
TRBJ2-3,NA,TRBV2,NA,TGTGCCAGCAAGGGCAGGGTGGGGAGGTATACAGATACGCAGTATTTT,CASKGRVGRYTDTQYF
TRBJ1-2,NA,TRBV20-1,NA,TGCAGTGCTTCTATGTCCTACACCTTC,CSASMSYTF
TRBJ1-2,NA,TRBV5-1,NA,TGCGCCAGCAGCTCCCCCGGGGCCGTAAACTATGGCTACACCTTC,CASSSPGAVNYGYTF
TRBJ2-1,TRBD2,TRBV30,NA,TGTGCCCGCCGACTAGCGGGATACAATGAGCAGTTCTTC,CARRLAGYNEQFF
TRBJ2-5,NA,TRBV7-7,NA,TGTGCCAGCAGCTTAGACGGCGGCCAAGAGACCCAGTACTTC,CASSLDGGQETQYF